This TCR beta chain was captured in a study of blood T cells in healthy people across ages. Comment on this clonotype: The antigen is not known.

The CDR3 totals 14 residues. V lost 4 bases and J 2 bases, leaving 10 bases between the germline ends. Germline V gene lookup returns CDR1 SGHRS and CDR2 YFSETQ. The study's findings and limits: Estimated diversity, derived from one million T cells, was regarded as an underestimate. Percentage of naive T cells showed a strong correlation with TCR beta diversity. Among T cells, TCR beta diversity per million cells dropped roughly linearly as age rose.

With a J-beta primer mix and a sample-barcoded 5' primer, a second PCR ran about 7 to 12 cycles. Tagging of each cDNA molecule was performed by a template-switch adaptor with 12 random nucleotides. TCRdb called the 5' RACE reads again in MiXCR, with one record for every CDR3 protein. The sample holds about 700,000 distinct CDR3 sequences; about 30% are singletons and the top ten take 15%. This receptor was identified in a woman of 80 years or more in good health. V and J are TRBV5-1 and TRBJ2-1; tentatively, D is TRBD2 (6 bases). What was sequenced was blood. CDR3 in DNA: TGCGCCAGCAGCACCGGGGGAACCTACAATGAGCAGTTCTTC. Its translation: CASSTGGTYNEQFF.